This T cell receptor (beta chain) came from a study of persistence of HIV-infected CD4 T cells. The libraries were made with immunoSEQ version 4 in survey mode. Some clones are missing from TCRdb's copy, which holds only in-frame ones; the method was immunoSEQ multiplex PCR. The sample has some 49,000 clones; 85% to 90% are singletons. Note on this clone: The antigen is unknown.

General study results and limits: Within sorted populations, more oligoclonal TCRs accompanied more oligoclonal proviruses. TCRbeta richness was lower in CMV- and Gag-responding cells than in anti-CD3/anti-CD28-responding cells. Rare CMV-responding cells carrying HIV-1 proviruses were not analyzed separately for TCR.

This nonspecific control used anti-CD3/anti-CD28 bead stimulation of CD4+ T cells. Sorting of responding CD4+ T cells relied on upregulated CD40 ligand together with CD69. The sequenced sample was CD4+ T cells sorted from PBMCs after roughly 20-hour stimulation, obtained from a patient who received antiretroviral therapy. This sequence was found in an adult woman with HIV who was CMV-seropositive.

The CDR3 protein is CASSFIGGTGGNNQPQHF. CDR3 coding DNA: TGTGCCAGCAGCTTCATTGGGGGCACAGGGGGCAACAATCAGCCCCAGCATTTT. The V and J genes are TRBV7-2 and TRBJ1-5; 9 bases line up with TRBD1. The length of the CDR3 is 18 residues. V was pared by 3 bases and J by 3 bases, with 12 bases of the junction left unmatched. CDR1 is SGHTA, CDR2 FQGNSA, per germline.